Detailed here is one T cell receptor (beta chain). What it binds is unknown. Germline CDR1 is LGHNA and CDR2 is YNFKEQ. CDR3 length equals 16 residues. Unique-molecular-identifier-tagged TCR beta cDNA libraries were used. TCRdb redid the calling of the PCR reads with MiXCR, one entry per CDR3 protein. Of about 810,000 distinct CDR3 sequences in the sample, roughly 50% were seen once. These data are taken from a study of post-analysis software for immune sequencing data. Study-wide results and caveats: Higher frequency in patients than in controls was seen for a handful of TRBV segments, with TRBV5-6, TRBV5-1 and TRBV20-1 among them.

This receptor was obtained from a girl between 10 and 17 years old with multiple sclerosis. The chain employs TRBV4-2 and TRBJ2-4; 7 bases are a match to TRBD2. Near its end, the DNA agrees better with TRBJ2-7, so the J call may be wrong. What was sequenced was blood. The CDR3 nucleotides are TGTGCCAGCAGCCAGGCCCAGACGGCGGGGGCCTACGAGCAGTACTTC. It yields the protein CASSQAQTAGAYEQYF.